These T cell receptor beta chains were read from a single sample in a study of cytomegalovirus exposure and HLA in healthy donors. Sequencing used immunoSEQ multiplex PCR; TCRdb keeps in-frame clones, though not all of them. The table shows about 270,000 clones, with 65% to 90% occurring only once. Sequenced input: PBMCs. The receptors were gathered from a woman between 18 and 29 years old in good health and CMV-seronegative. Both conserved end residues are part of each CDR3. The D gene is left open where the match is weak. Some rows mark clone size as missing; the rest say once, few, many or name a class of expanded clone.

v_gene: TRBV5-1; j_gene: TRBJ1-1; abundance: .; d_gene: .; CDR3nt: TGCGCCAGCAGCTTGGAGGGCAGGGGATACGCTGAAGCTTTCTTT; CDR3aa: CASSLEGRGYAEAFF
v_gene: TRBV28; j_gene: TRBJ1-5; abundance: .; d_gene: TRBD1; CDR3nt: TGTGCCAGCAGCTCAGGACAGGGCAACAATCAGCCCCAGCATTTT; CDR3aa: CASSSGQGNNQPQHF
v_gene: TRBV7-2; j_gene: TRBJ1-5; abundance: once; d_gene: .; CDR3nt: TGTGCCAGCAGCCCCCTACGGGGTAGCAATCAGCCCCAGCATTTT; CDR3aa: CASSPLRGSNQPQHF
v_gene: TRBV27; j_gene: TRBJ1-1; abundance: .; d_gene: .; CDR3nt: TGTGCCAGCAGTCCTCGAATCACAGAGAAAGCTTTCTTT; CDR3aa: CASSPRITEKAFF
v_gene: TRBV11-1; j_gene: TRBJ1-2; abundance: .; d_gene: .; CDR3nt: TGTGCCAGCAGCTTATTTCAGGGGACGACTGATGGCTACACCTTC; CDR3aa: CASSLFQGTTDGYTF
v_gene: TRBV19; j_gene: TRBJ2-1; abundance: .; d_gene: TRBD1; CDR3nt: TGTGCCAGTAGTATCGGACAGGGGATCGGTGAGCAGTTCTTC; CDR3aa: CASSIGQGIGEQFF
v_gene: TRBV2; j_gene: TRBJ2-5; abundance: once; d_gene: TRBD1; CDR3nt: TGTGCCAGTGGGACAGGGCCTAGCCACCAAGAGACCCAGTACTTC; CDR3aa: CASGTGPSHQETQYF
v_gene: TRBV6-5; j_gene: TRBJ2-3; abundance: .; d_gene: TRBD1; CDR3nt: TGTGCCAGCAGTTACCCCGGACAGGGAGACACGCAGTATTTT; CDR3aa: CASSYPGQGDTQYF
v_gene: TRBV29-1; j_gene: TRBJ2-3; abundance: .; d_gene: TRBD2; CDR3nt: TGCAGCGTTGAAATAGTAGCGGGGGGTTCAGATACGCAGTATTTT; CDR3aa: CSVEIVAGGSDTQYF
v_gene: TRBV6-5; j_gene: TRBJ2-2; abundance: .; d_gene: .; CDR3nt: TGTGCCAGCAGGGAGGGACAGTCGAACACCGGGGAGCTGTTTTTT; CDR3aa: CASREGQSNTGELFF
v_gene: TRBV7-3; j_gene: TRBJ2-3; abundance: few; d_gene: TRBD2; CDR3nt: TGTGCCAGCAGCCAAGCCCGTACTAGCGGGTCGCAGTATTTT; CDR3aa: CASSQARTSGSQYF
v_gene: TRBV10-3; j_gene: TRBJ1-2; abundance: .; d_gene: TRBD1; CDR3nt: TGTGCCATCAGTGAGTCTGGGACAGGGGATTTTTATGGCTACACCTTC; CDR3aa: CAISESGTGDFYGYTF
v_gene: TRBV27; j_gene: TRBJ2-3; abundance: .; d_gene: .; CDR3nt: TGTGCCAGCAGTCCGGGTTGGAGGCGGGACGATACGCAGTATTTT; CDR3aa: CASSPGWRRDDTQYF
v_gene: TRBV18; j_gene: TRBJ2-7; abundance: .; d_gene: TRBD1; CDR3nt: TGTGCCAGCTCACCGGGACAGGGGACCGAGCAGTACTTC; CDR3aa: CASSPGQGTEQYF
v_gene: TRBV18; j_gene: TRBJ1-3; abundance: .; d_gene: TRBD1; CDR3nt: TGTGCCAGCTCACCTACAGGGGGCAGCGGAAACACCATATATTTT; CDR3aa: CASSPTGGSGNTIYF
v_gene: TRBV6-5; j_gene: TRBJ2-7; abundance: .; d_gene: TRBD2; CDR3nt: TGTGCCAGCAGTTACTCGTACGGGGGGGTCTCCTACGAGCAGTACTTC; CDR3aa: CASSYSYGGVSYEQYF
v_gene: TRBV4-1; j_gene: TRBJ1-2; abundance: once; d_gene: TRBD1; CDR3nt: TGCGCCAGCAGCCAAGATCTAACGGCCAGGGGGAGCTCCTATGGCTACACCTTC; CDR3aa: CASSQDLTARGSSYGYTF
v_gene: TRBV11-3; j_gene: TRBJ2-7; abundance: .; d_gene: .; CDR3nt: TGTGCCAGCAGCGACATCTACGAGCAGTACTTC; CDR3aa: CASSDIYEQYF
v_gene: TRBV4-3; j_gene: TRBJ1-4; abundance: .; d_gene: TRBD1; CDR3nt: TGCGCCAGCAGCGATCAGACAGGGGGGAATGAAAAACTGTTTTTT; CDR3aa: CASSDQTGGNEKLFF
v_gene: TRBV4-1; j_gene: TRBJ1-5; abundance: once; d_gene: TRBD1; CDR3nt: TGCGCCAGCAGCCTCCCGAGAGGGGGCGCGTCCCATCAGCCCCAGCATTTT; CDR3aa: CASSLPRGGASHQPQHF
v_gene: TRBV5-1; j_gene: TRBJ1-2; abundance: .; d_gene: TRBD1; CDR3nt: TGCGCCAGCAGCTGGATTGGACAGGGAAATGGCTACACCTTC; CDR3aa: CASSWIGQGNGYTF
v_gene: TRBV2; j_gene: TRBJ1-2; abundance: .; d_gene: .; CDR3nt: TGTGCCAGCATAGAGGGCGTCACTTATTACAACTATGGCTACACCTTC; CDR3aa: CASIEGVTYYNYGYTF
v_gene: TRBV16; j_gene: TRBJ1-5; abundance: .; d_gene: .; CDR3nt: TGTGCCAGCAGCCACAGGAATAGCAATCAGCCCCAGCATTTT; CDR3aa: CASSHRNSNQPQHF
v_gene: TRBV6-6; j_gene: TRBJ2-5; abundance: .; d_gene: TRBD1; CDR3nt: TGTGCCAGCAGCCCCAGGGGGAGAGAGACCCAGTACTTC; CDR3aa: CASSPRGRETQYF
v_gene: TRBV25-1; j_gene: TRBJ2-7; abundance: once; d_gene: TRBD2; CDR3nt: TGTGCCAGTACTCGAAGAGCGGGAAGCTCCTACGAGCAGTACTTC; CDR3aa: CASTRRAGSSYEQYF
v_gene: TRBV2; j_gene: TRBJ2-7; abundance: .; d_gene: .; CDR3nt: TGTGCCAGCAGAGGGACACTCTCCTACGAGCAGTACTTC; CDR3aa: CASRGTLSYEQYF
v_gene: TRBV2; j_gene: TRBJ1-6; abundance: .; d_gene: .; CDR3nt: TGTGCCAGCAGTTTGGGGGAGGTCTCCTATAATTCACCCCTCCACTTT; CDR3aa: CASSLGEVSYNSPLHF
v_gene: TRBV4-1; j_gene: TRBJ2-7; abundance: .; d_gene: TRBD2; CDR3nt: TGCGCCAGCAGCCAAGGGCTAGCGGGAAACTACGAGCAGTACTTC; CDR3aa: CASSQGLAGNYEQYF
v_gene: TRBV29-1; j_gene: TRBJ1-5; abundance: .; d_gene: .; CDR3nt: TGCAGCGTTGTATGGGGCGGAAATCAGCCCCAGCATTTT; CDR3aa: CSVVWGGNQPQHF
v_gene: TRBV13; j_gene: TRBJ2-7; abundance: .; d_gene: .; CDR3nt: TGTGCCAGCAGCTTTACAGGGACAAGCTCCTACGAGCAGTACTTC; CDR3aa: CASSFTGTSSYEQYF